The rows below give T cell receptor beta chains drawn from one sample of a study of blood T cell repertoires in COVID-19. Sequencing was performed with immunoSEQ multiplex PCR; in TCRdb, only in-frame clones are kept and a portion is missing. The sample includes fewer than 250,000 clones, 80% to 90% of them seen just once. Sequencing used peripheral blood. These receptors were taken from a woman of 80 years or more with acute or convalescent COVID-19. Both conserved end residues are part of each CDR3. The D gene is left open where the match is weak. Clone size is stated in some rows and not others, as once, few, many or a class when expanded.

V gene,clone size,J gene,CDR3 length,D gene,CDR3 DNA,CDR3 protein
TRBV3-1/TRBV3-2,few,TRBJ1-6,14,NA,TGTGCCAGCAGCCCACAGGGCCGGGATTCACCCCTCCACTTT,CASSPQGRDSPLHF
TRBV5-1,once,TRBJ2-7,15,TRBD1,TGCGCCAGCAGCTCCCGGACAGGGGAAGCCTACGAGCAGTACTTC,CASSSRTGEAYEQYF
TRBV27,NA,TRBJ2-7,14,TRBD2,TGTGCCAGCAGTCGACTAGCGGGGCCCTACGAGCAGTACTTC,CASSRLAGPYEQYF
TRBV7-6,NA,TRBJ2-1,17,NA,TGTGCCAGCAGCACCCCCAATGCGGGGGCTTCCTACAATGAGCAGTTCTTC,CASSTPNAGASYNEQFF
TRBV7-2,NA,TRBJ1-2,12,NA,TGTGCCAGCAGCCTAAGTTTGTATGGCTACACCTTC,CASSLSLYGYTF
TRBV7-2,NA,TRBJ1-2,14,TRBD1,TGTGCCAGCAGCTCGGCGGACAGGGCTGGAGGCTACACCTTC,CASSSADRAGGYTF
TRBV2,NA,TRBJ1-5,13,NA,TGTGCCAGCAGTGAACAGGGCAATCAGCCCCAGCATTTT,CASSEQGNQPQHF
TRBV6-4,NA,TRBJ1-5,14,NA,TGTGCCAGCAGTCCGGACACCTCCAATCAGCCCCAGCATTTT,CASSPDTSNQPQHF
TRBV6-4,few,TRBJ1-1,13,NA,TGTGCCAGCAGTGAAGGGAGGGGCACTGAAGCTTTCTTT,CASSEGRGTEAFF
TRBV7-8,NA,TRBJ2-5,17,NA,TGTGCCAGCAGCTTAGTGGGGTTGGTCGGGAACCAAGAGACCCAGTACTTC,CASSLVGLVGNQETQYF
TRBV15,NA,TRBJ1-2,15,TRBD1,TGTGCCACCAGCAGGGGACAGGGCGCTAACTATGGCTACACCTTC,CATSRGQGANYGYTF
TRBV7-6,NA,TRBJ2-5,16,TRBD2,TGTGCCAGCAGCATCGGGGTAGCGGGGGGGCTGGAGACCCAGTACTTC,CASSIGVAGGLETQYF
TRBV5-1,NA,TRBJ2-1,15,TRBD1,TGCGCCAGCACCATCTTGGGACAGGGGGCCTATGAGCAGTTCTTC,CASTILGQGAYEQFF
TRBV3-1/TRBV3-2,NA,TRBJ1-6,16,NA,TGTGCCAGCAGCCAAGAAGGCGGCAGCAGGGGTTCACCCCTCCACTTT,CASSQEGGSRGSPLHF
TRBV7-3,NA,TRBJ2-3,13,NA,TGTGCCAGCAGCTTAAGCAGGGGAGATACGCAGTATTTT,CASSLSRGDTQYF
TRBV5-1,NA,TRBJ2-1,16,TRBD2,TGCGCCAGCAGCTCCAGCCCCGGGACTAGCGTTGATGAGCAGTTCTTC,CASSSSPGTSVDEQFF
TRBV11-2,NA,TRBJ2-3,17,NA,TGTGCCAGCAGCTTATTCGGGAGATGGACCGGGACAGATACGCAGTATTTT,CASSLFGRWTGTDTQYF
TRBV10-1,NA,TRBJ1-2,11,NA,TGCGCCCACAGGAGCAGGGATGGCTACACCTTC,CAHRSRDGYTF
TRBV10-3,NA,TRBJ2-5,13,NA,TGTGCCATCACTGGGACGGAGGGTGAGACCCAGTACTTC,CAITGTEGETQYF
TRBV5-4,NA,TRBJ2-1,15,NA,TGTGCCAGCAGCCCCGGGACTCCCGAGAGAAATGAGCAGTTCTTC,CASSPGTPERNEQFF
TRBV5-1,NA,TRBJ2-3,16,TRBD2,TGCGCCAGCAGCGTCGGGACTAGCGGGAGCACAGATACGCAGTATTTT,CASSVGTSGSTDTQYF
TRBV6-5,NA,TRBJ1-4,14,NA,TGTGCCAGCAGTTACTTCAGGGGTGGAGAAAAACTGTTTTTT,CASSYFRGGEKLFF
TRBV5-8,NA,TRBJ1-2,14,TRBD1,TGTGCCAGCAGCCGGGGACAGGGTGACTATGGCTACACCTTC,CASSRGQGDYGYTF
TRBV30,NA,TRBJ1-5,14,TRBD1,TGTGCCTGGAGTGTGGGACAGGGATCTCAGCCCCAGCATTTT,CAWSVGQGSQPQHF
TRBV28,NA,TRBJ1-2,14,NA,TGTGCCAGCAGTCTCAGGGTCCCCGGCTATGGCTACACCTTC,CASSLRVPGYGYTF
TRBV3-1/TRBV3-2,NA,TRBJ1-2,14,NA,TGTGCCAGCAGCCTCAAGGGGCAAGGGTCGGACTACACCTTC,CASSLKGQGSDYTF
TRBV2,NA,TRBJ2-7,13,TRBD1,TGTGCCAGCAGCGTCCTGGGACAGGGGGCCCCGTACTTC,CASSVLGQGAPYF
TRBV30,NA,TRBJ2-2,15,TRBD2,TGTGCCTGGAGACGTCTAGCGGGGGCGGCCGGGGAGCTGTTTTTT,CAWRRLAGAAGELFF
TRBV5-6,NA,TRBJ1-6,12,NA,TGTGCCAGCAGCGGGAGGGTGGAACCCCTCCACTTT,CASSGRVEPLHF
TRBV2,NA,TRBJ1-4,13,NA,TGTGCCAGCAAGAGAGGAGTTGGGTCGAAGCTGTTTTTT,CASKRGVGSKLFF
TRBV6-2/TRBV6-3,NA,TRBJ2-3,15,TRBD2,TGTGCCAGCAGTGGCTGGACTAGCGGGGGGGATACGCAGTATTTT,CASSGWTSGGDTQYF
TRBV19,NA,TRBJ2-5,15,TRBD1,TGTGCCAGTAGTTCGGGACAGGGGGAGCGGGAGACCCAGTACTTC,CASSSGQGERETQYF
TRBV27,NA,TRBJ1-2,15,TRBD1,TGTGCCAGCAGTTTAAGACAGGGGGGCGGGTATGGCTACACCTTC,CASSLRQGGGYGYTF
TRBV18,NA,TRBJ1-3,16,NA,TGTGCCAGCTCACTCAGGGCCCGTGTCTCTGGAAACACCATATATTTT,CASSLRARVSGNTIYF
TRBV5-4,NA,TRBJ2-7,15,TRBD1,TGTGCCAGCAGCTTGAGGGGACAGGGACCCTACGAGCAGTACTTC,CASSLRGQGPYEQYF
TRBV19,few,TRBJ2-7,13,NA,TGTGCCAGTAGTCACCGGGACTCCTACGAGCAGTACTTC,CASSHRDSYEQYF